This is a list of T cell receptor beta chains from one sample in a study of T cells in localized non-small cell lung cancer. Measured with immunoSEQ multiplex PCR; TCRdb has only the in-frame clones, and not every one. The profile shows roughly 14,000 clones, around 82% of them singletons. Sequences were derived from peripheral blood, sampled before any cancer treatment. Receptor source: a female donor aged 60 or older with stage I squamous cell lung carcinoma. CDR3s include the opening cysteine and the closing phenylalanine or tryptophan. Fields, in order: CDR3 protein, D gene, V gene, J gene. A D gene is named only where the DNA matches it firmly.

cdr3_aa: CASKTGAFGYEQYF; d_call: TRBD1; v_call: TRBV6-5; j_call: TRBJ2-7
cdr3_aa: CASSEEGTAGYTF; d_call: -; v_call: TRBV2; j_call: TRBJ1-2
cdr3_aa: CASSPPGQDPYEQYF; d_call: TRBD1; v_call: TRBV18; j_call: TRBJ2-7
cdr3_aa: CASSLSRSTDTQYF; d_call: -; v_call: TRBV5-1; j_call: TRBJ2-3
cdr3_aa: CAWTKGAGGELFF; d_call: -; v_call: TRBV30; j_call: TRBJ2-2
cdr3_aa: CASSMDYNSPLHF; d_call: -; v_call: TRBV19; j_call: TRBJ1-6
cdr3_aa: CAWGTGGWTGELFF; d_call: TRBD1; v_call: TRBV30; j_call: TRBJ2-2
cdr3_aa: CASKPLGYGYTF; d_call: -; v_call: TRBV2; j_call: TRBJ1-2
cdr3_aa: CASRRPEHAPLHF; d_call: -; v_call: TRBV6-1; j_call: TRBJ1-6
cdr3_aa: CASSPDRDDGGYTF; d_call: TRBD1; v_call: TRBV4-3; j_call: TRBJ1-2
cdr3_aa: CASSLRGLNTGELFF; d_call: -; v_call: TRBV11-3; j_call: TRBJ2-2
cdr3_aa: CASSLTRTGGHTDTQYF; d_call: TRBD1; v_call: TRBV4-1; j_call: TRBJ2-3